Listed here is a single T cell receptor (beta chain). Its target is unknown. The CDR3 totals 19 residues. V was clipped by 3 bases and J by 4 bases; unmatched bases: 15. Germline V gene lookup returns CDR1 ENHRY and CDR2 SYGVKD. The data originate from a study of cytomegalovirus exposure and HLA in healthy donors. The study, taken as a whole, reports: Exclusion applied to some V segments, including TRBV6-2 and TRBV6-3, as they were indistinguishable. With later analysis, a missense DCLRE1C variant became linked to TCR beta V- and J-gene trimming. In a later analysis, donors in an Asian-associated ancestry cluster reportedly had fewer N-insertions in productive TCRs than the cohort mean. There were around 160 TCR beta chains listed as cytomegalovirus-associated.

PCR primers comprised 60 Vbeta and 13 Jbeta primers. Sequencing was performed with immunoSEQ multiplex PCR; in TCRdb, only in-frame clones are kept and a portion is missing. This sample yields under 150,000 clones, of which around three quarters are seen a single time; approximately 2.9% belongs to the top ten. The genes are TRBV10-3 and TRBJ2-1, with 10 bases matching TRBD1. Sequenced material: PBMCs. The TCR was taken from a man between 35 and 55 years old in good health and CMV-seropositive. CDR3 nucleotides: TGTGCCATCAGTGATCCCATGAAGATTGACAGGGGGCCTTACAATGAGCAGTTCTTC. This codes for CAISDPMKIDRGPYNEQFF.